This T cell receptor beta chain was found in a study of blood T cell repertoires in COVID-19. As for the study in general: From the United States, Italy and Spain came samples of acute and convalescent COVID-19.

CDR1 SGHAT and CDR2 FQNNGV come from the germline V gene. The CDR3 spans 17 residues. The trim removed 3 bases at V and 4 bases at J, leaving 12 bases unmatched. In the authors' workflow: Amplified reference gene primers provided the basis for estimating nucleated cell counts. Clones were read by immunoSEQ multiplex PCR, and TCRdb kept only the in-frame ones, dropping some. That table gives V, J and clone size, and the DNA gave D and trimming. The sample holds 45,000 to 60,000 clones; 91% are singletons and the top ten take 6.4%. The specimen was peripheral blood. The receptor comes from a man aged 70 or older with active COVID-19. This chain links TRBV11-2 with TRBJ2-1; 7 bases are shared with TRBD2. The CDR3 nucleotides read TGTGCCAGCAGCTTGACCCCCTCGGGCGGGGGTTACAATGAGCAGTTCTTC. Protein product: CASSLTPSGGGYNEQFF.